Listed below are T cell receptor beta chains from one sample, sequenced in a study of response to subunit inactivated influenza vaccine. Using its own MiXCR run on the RT-PCR reads, TCRdb lists one record per CDR3 protein. The table records hundreds of thousands of distinct CDR3 sequences, about 17% of them present only once. Sequences were derived from CD4+ T cells sorted from PBMCs, sampled 23 to 25 months after vaccination. These receptors were collected from a man aged 50-75 years who received an inactivated influenza vaccine. The CDR3 runs from the conserved cysteine through the conserved F or W. The D gene is left open where the match is weak. A clone size is listed for some rows: how often the clone was seen (once, few, many), or a class if it is expanded.

>TRBJ2-2|few|TRBV6-2/TRBV6-3|.
CASSYSGPGLSNTGELFF
TGTGCCAGCAGTTACTCGGGCCCGGGACTCTCGAACACCGGGGAGCTGTTTTTT
>TRBJ2-1|many|TRBV5-1|TRBD2
CASSLASGVIRNNEQFF
TGCGCCAGCAGCTTGGCTAGCGGGGTAATACGGAACAATGAGCAGTTCTTC
>TRBJ2-7|.|TRBV28|TRBD1
CASRGPGTGGSAYEQYF
TGTGCCAGCAGGGGTCCCGGGACAGGGGGATCCGCCTACGAGCAGTACTTC
>TRBJ2-7|.|TRBV11-1|TRBD2
CASSLFSSGLPYEQYF
TGTGCCAGCAGCTTATTTTCTAGCGGCTTACCCTACGAGCAGTACTTC
>TRBJ2-1|few|TRBV10-3|.
CAISLGASEQFF
TGTGCCATCAGTCTAGGGGCGAGTGAGCAGTTCTTC
>TRBJ2-7|many|TRBV5-1|.
CASSLVGHEQYF
TGCGCCAGCAGCTTGGTAGGGCACGAGCAGTACTTC
>TRBJ2-3|.|TRBV25-1|TRBD1
CASSDRGDTQYF
TGTGCCAGCAGTGACAGGGGGGATACGCAGTATTTT
>TRBJ2-2|.|TRBV6-1|TRBD2
CASSELAGQGRSGELFF
TGTGCCAGCAGTGAGTTAGCGGGCCAGGGCCGGTCCGGGGAGCTGTTTTTT
>TRBJ2-7|.|TRBV6-5|TRBD1
CASSTGDRDRAYEQYF
TGTGCCAGCAGTACTGGGGACCGGGACAGGGCCTACGAGCAGTACTTC
>TRBJ2-7|few|TRBV7-2|.
CASSPRAMREQYF
TGTGCCAGCAGCCCCCGGGCCATGAGGGAGCAGTACTTC
>TRBJ2-3|.|TRBV7-2|.
CASSSRRAGDTQYF
TGTGCCAGCAGCTCAAGGAGGGCCGGGGATACGCAGTATTTT
>TRBJ2-1|.|TRBV28|.
CASSSAVYNEQFF
TGTGCCAGCAGTTCGGCCGTGTACAATGAGCAGTTCTTC
>TRBJ2-7|.|TRBV27|.
CASSRWGVEQYF
TGTGCCAGCAGCCGATGGGGCGTGGAGCAGTACTTC
>TRBJ2-3|many|TRBV28|.
CASSLLFFLAWADTQYF
TGTGCCAGCAGTTTACTTTTCTTCCTAGCGTGGGCAGATACGCAGTATTTT
>TRBJ1-6|.|TRBV12-3/TRBV12-4|.
CASSLAEANSPLHF
TGTGCCAGCAGTTTAGCCGAAGCTAATTCACCCCTCCACTTT
>TRBJ2-2|few|TRBV20-1|TRBD1
CSALGQGRVNTGELFF
TGCAGTGCTCTGGGACAGGGGAGGGTGAACACCGGGGAGCTGTTTTTT
>TRBJ2-1|.|TRBV11-2|TRBD2
CASSFDPGGHNEQFF
TGTGCCAGCAGCTTTGATCCGGGGGGGCACAATGAGCAGTTCTTC
>TRBJ2-3|.|TRBV20-1|.
CSARELRMHTQYF
TGCAGTGCTAGAGAGCTCCGGATGCATACGCAGTATTTT
>TRBJ1-4|.|TRBV6-2/TRBV6-3|.
CAISYGPGRNEKLFF
TGTGCCATCAGTTACGGCCCAGGGAGGAATGAAAAACTGTTTTTT
>TRBJ2-3|.|TRBV10-3|.
CAISLSGDTQYF
TGTGCCATCAGCCTCAGTGGAGATACGCAGTATTTT
>TRBJ1-6|.|TRBV9|.
CASRSQGKNSPLHF
TGTGCCAGCAGATCGCAGGGGAAAAATTCACCCCTCCACTTT
>TRBJ2-1|.|TRBV5-1|TRBD2
CASSWGTSGIYNEQFF
TGCGCCAGCAGCTGGGGGACTAGCGGGATATACAATGAGCAGTTCTTC
>TRBJ2-7|few|TRBV27|TRBD1
CASSYLGTGSHEQYF
TGTGCCAGCAGTTACCTCGGGACAGGGTCCCACGAGCAGTACTTC
>TRBJ2-3|few|TRBV5-1|TRBD2
CASSLSGLAGEADTQYF
TGCGCCAGCAGCTTGTCGGGACTAGCGGGAGAGGCAGATACGCAGTATTTT
>TRBJ2-2|.|TRBV28|TRBD1
CASRSTGGSGEPFF
TGTGCCAGCAGGTCCACAGGGGGCAGCGGGGAGCCGTTTTTT
>TRBJ2-3|.|TRBV5-1|TRBD2
CASSPAGTRADTQYF
TGCGCCAGCAGCCCCGCCGGGACTAGGGCAGATACGCAGTATTTT
>TRBJ2-1|few|TRBV12-3/TRBV12-4|.
CASAPRFSEQFF
TGTGCCAGCGCCCCCCGGTTCAGTGAGCAGTTCTTC
>TRBJ2-1|.|TRBV5-1|TRBD2
CASSWEGRGDEQFF
TGCGCCAGCAGCTGGGAGGGGCGGGGCGATGAGCAGTTCTTC
>TRBJ2-5|.|TRBV29-1|.
CSVVVPGQETQYF
TGCAGCGTTGTGGTGCCAGGGCAAGAGACCCAGTACTTC
>TRBJ1-2|.|TRBV7-2|TRBD1
CASRTPGQGYGYTF
TGTGCCAGCAGGACCCCGGGACAGGGGTATGGCTACACCTTC
>TRBJ2-7|.|TRBV2|.
CASSSRTYEQYF
TGTGCCAGCAGTAGCCGGACCTACGAGCAGTACTTC
>TRBJ1-6|few|TRBV12-3/TRBV12-4|.
CASRGDIQNSPLHF
TGTGCCAGCAGAGGGGACATCCAAAATTCACCCCTCCACTTT
>TRBJ2-3|.|TRBV10-1|TRBD1
CASSDPRSGGRDTQYF
TGCGCCAGCAGTGACCCCCGTTCAGGGGGACGGGATACGCAGTATTTT
>TRBJ2-2|.|TRBV12-3/TRBV12-4|.
CASSLAGRGSNTGELFF
TGTGCCAGCAGTTTAGCCGGAAGGGGGTCGAACACCGGGGAGCTGTTTTTT
>TRBJ2-3|many|TRBV4-1|.
CASSQGSQNTDTQYF
TGCGCCAGCAGCCAAGGCAGTCAGAACACAGATACGCAGTATTTT
>TRBJ1-5|.|TRBV6-1|.
CASSKGWGQPQHF
TGTGCCAGCAGTAAAGGCTGGGGTCAGCCCCAGCATTTT
>TRBJ1-1|medium-sized|TRBV12-3/TRBV12-4|TRBD1
CASSSLGQGKAFF
TGTGCCAGCAGCTCCTTAGGACAGGGGAAGGCTTTCTTT
>TRBJ2-1|few|TRBV5-1|.
CASTIISGANEQFF
TGCGCCAGCACCATCATTTCGGGCGCCAATGAGCAGTTCTTC
>TRBJ2-5|.|TRBV4-2|.
CASSQVGAGTVSQETQYF
TGTGCCAGCAGCCAAGTTGGTGCCGGGACCGTAAGCCAAGAGACCCAGTACTTC
>TRBJ2-1|many|TRBV5-1|.
CASSLAPGDYNEQFF
TGCGCCAGCAGCTTGGCCCCGGGAGACTACAATGAGCAGTTCTTC
>TRBJ2-7|few|TRBV10-3|.
CAISESLASYEQYF
TGTGCCATCAGTGAGTCTTTAGCCTCCTACGAGCAGTACTTC
>TRBJ1-2|.|TRBV13|TRBD1
CASSSLGQANYGYTF
TGTGCCAGCAGCTCGCTGGGACAGGCGAACTATGGCTACACCTTC
>TRBJ2-7|.|TRBV5-4|.
CASSLGGGMRDEQYF
TGTGCCAGCAGCTTAGGGGGTGGTATGAGGGACGAGCAGTACTTC
>TRBJ1-2|.|TRBV12-3/TRBV12-4|TRBD1
CASSPTGPNYGYTF
TGTGCCAGCAGTCCGACAGGGCCTAACTATGGCTACACCTTC
>TRBJ2-1|.|TRBV24-1|.
CATSVQGGLYNEQFF
TGTGCCACCAGTGTGCAGGGTGGGTTGTACAATGAGCAGTTCTTC
>TRBJ2-2|.|TRBV6-1|.
CASSEQYTGELFF
TGTGCCAGCAGTGAACAGTACACCGGGGAGCTGTTTTTT
>TRBJ2-7|.|TRBV7-2|TRBD2
CASSLGGGAQYEQYF
TGTGCCAGCAGCTTAGGCGGGGGGGCTCAGTACGAGCAGTACTTC
>TRBJ2-2|.|TRBV20-1|.
CSARSLGTGELFF
TGCAGTGCTAGATCGCTAGGGACCGGGGAGCTGTTTTTT
>TRBJ1-6|few|TRBV7-2|.
CASSHTGLGSPLHF
TGTGCCAGCAGCCATACAGGGCTTGGTTCACCCCTCCACTTT